Sequencing of this T cell receptor beta chain was carried out in a study of naive and memory T cell subsets (dated by TCRdb to 2016 to 2017). In the study overall: Sorted naive and memory T cell subsets from peripheral blood were analyzed in the study using a UMI-based, open-source pipeline for TCR alpha and beta sequencing. The results of the functional CMV T cell responses matched the IgG serology results in every case. RNA was DNase-treated and reverse transcribed with TCR constant-region primers, mostly using SuperScript III. Points the paper makes about the study in general: A few larger clonotypes were present in naive repertoires, particularly the CD8 repertoires, and these clonotypes were possibly memory cells re-expressing CD45RA. RNA-based TCR counts may be influenced by expression changes linked to T cell activation and differentiation. In both CD4 and CD8 cells, going from naive through CM, EM and EMRA, the Gini index went up while Shannon and inverse Simpson diversity went down. The repertoire findings for the naive and memory subsets could not be validated, as no ground truth was available. Single alpha or beta chain sequences, rather than paired alpha/beta receptors, were used to define clonotypes. TCR abundance followed a power law whose exponent differed between naive and memory subsets but was consistent across the three individuals. Once error correction was done, more than 90% of naive TCR sequences showed up just once, which made the naive abundance distributions much steeper than those of the memory subsets.

TCR alpha and beta chain libraries were amplified separately from the second PCR step onward. The CMV status of each donor was determined by measuring IFNgamma production from CD4+ T cells after fresh PBMCs had been stimulated overnight with CMV viral lysate. CD4 T cells were positively selected with Miltenyi beads, followed by positive selection of CD8 T cells from the CD4-negative fraction. Cells were stained for CD3, CD4, CD8, CD45RA, CD27 and a live/dead dye and were sorted on a BD Aria II into four subsets based on CD45RA and CD27. Blood was obtained from a few healthy volunteers, and the blood from each volunteer was fractionated into CD4 and CD8 T cells and subsequently into four differentiation subsets. About 110 ml of peripheral blood was collected from each donor, and PBMC were isolated by Ficoll-Paque PLUS density-gradient centrifugation. The sorted cells were lysed in RLT buffer, after which RNA was extracted using a Qiagen RNeasy kit and kept at -80 degrees C.

As for this clonotype: Its antigen is currently not known. No qualities accompany the bases; no much larger clone lies one base away.

Libraries were built with UMI-ligation and nested PCR. The beta constant-region primer was an equimolar mix of two oligonucleotides covering both TRBC1 and TRBC2. A single-stranded oligonucleotide containing the SP2 primer and a 12-nucleotide UMI was joined to the 3' end of the cDNA by T4 RNA ligase 1. Four rounds of PCR were used to amplify ligated cDNA, with nested alpha and beta constant-region primers being used together with the SP2 primer. Incubation of the ligation reaction was carried out at 16 degrees C for about 20-25 hours. PCR2 was typically performed as a SYBR Green qPCR and was stopped at a predetermined threshold so that over-amplification was prevented. Apart from the first purification, every purification step used Agencourt AMPure XP magnetic beads. Libraries were quantified by Qubit and checked on a TapeStation, with a main peak expected near 650 bp. Pooled libraries were sequenced on an Illumina MiSeq with v2 2x251 paired-end kits, typically giving roughly 0.9-2.1 million reads per sample. Each sample library was pooled at 4 nM, and about 5-7.5% PhiX was included to improve cluster recognition. The authors' analysis ran thus. FASTQ reads processed by Demultiplexor were assigned V and J genes by Decombinator through tag matching that tolerated a single base-pair mismatch. By using UMIs, Collapsinator corrected both sequencing errors and the frequency errors caused by PCR heterogeneity. CDR3Translator translated TCRs and extracted CDR3s from the conserved cysteine to the FGXG phenylalanine, flagging non-productive sequences. Gini, Shannon entropy and inverse Simpson indices were calculated on repertoires subsampled to equal numbers of UMI-defined TCRs. Power-law fits to clonotype abundance distributions were performed by maximum likelihood within the linear range. For one naive CD8 sample, the pipeline and MIGEC produced similar UMI counts, unique TCR numbers and clonal distributions. One analysis removed from the naive repertoire any naive TCRs that were also found in any memory subset from the same donor. A set of 7,322 CMV-associated CDR3 sequences, compiled from VDJdb and a published dataset, was used to search the repertoires. TCRdb applied fastp at Q25 and MiXCR to the public reads, then kept only in-frame beta chains. Merged by CDR3 protein, the rows form single entries marked with the most common genes and DNA. These V and J calls derive from TCRdb rather than the authors' analysis. The sample table records around 160,000 distinct CDR3 sequences; more than 15% of these occur just once. The top ten hold roughly 0.13% of the sample.

Counted from cysteine to phenylalanine, this CDR3 has 16 amino acids. CDR3 DNA is the only sequence kept; it has 48 bases, read in frame from the first base. V is trimmed back by 5 bases and J by 9 bases, and the junction contains 10 bases that no gene match accounts for. Based on the germline V gene, the CDR1 and CDR2 sequences are SGHDN and FVKESK. The chain is encoded by TRBV14 joined to TRBJ2-1; 13 nucleotides in the junction match TRBD2. The specimen sequenced was naive CD4+ T cells from blood. What the cell subset or site label conveys for this sample: naive T cells, CD45RA high CD27+. The sequence was collected from a human donor in good health. This receptor carries the CDR3 CASSTRGLAGRFEQFF. The sequenced DNA: TGTGCCAGCAGCACACGGGGACTAGCGGGGAGATTTGAGCAGTTCTTC.